A single sample gave rise to the 9 T cell receptor beta chains below, sequenced in a study of cytomegalovirus exposure and HLA in healthy donors. PCR was performed using 60 Vbeta and 13 Jbeta primers. Sequencing was performed with immunoSEQ multiplex PCR; in TCRdb, only in-frame clones are kept and a portion is missing. This table has under 120,000 clones, roughly 85% appearing once. The sequenced sample consisted of PBMCs. The receptors shown here come from a woman aged 40 to 50 in good health and CMV-seronegative.

This clone was found once. The chain is built from TRBV7-9 and TRBJ2-3, with 11 bases identical to TRBD1. The CDR3 loop spans 15 amino acids. Per the germline V gene, CDR1 is SEHNR and CDR2 is FQNEAQ (reference sequence). After removal of 5 bases from V and 5 bases from J, the junction contained 6 bases not matched to a gene. The CDR3 nucleotides read TGTGCCAGCAGCGCCATGGGACAGGGGGGAGATACGCAGTATTTT. It specifies CASSAMGQGGDTQYF.

The sample holds a few counts of this clone. The chain uses TRBV29-1 and TRBJ2-1, with D possibly TRBD1 on 5 matching bases. Per germline, CDR1 SQVTM and CDR2 ANQGSEA. The V end lost 3 bases, the J end lost 3 bases, and 15 bases lay between the germline ends. CDR3 length equals 15 residues. CDR3 sequence (DNA): TGCAGCGTTGAGGGCGGCAGGGTAAACTACAATGAGCAGTTCTTC. Translated: CSVEGGRVNYNEQFF.

The V call is TRBV4-3, the J call TRBJ2-5; no reliable D call. V lost 2 bases and J 2 bases, leaving 9 bases between the germline ends. The length of the CDR3 is 14 residues. Germline V gives CDR1 LGHNA, CDR2 YSLEER. This chain's CDR3 is CASSQTPSQETQYF. In DNA form, the CDR3 reads TGCGCCAGCAGCCAAACACCATCACAAGAGACCCAGTACTTC.

This rearrangement joins TRBV7-9 to TRBJ1-5; D is possibly TRBD1 (5 bases). Trimming pared 5 bases from V and 0 bases from J, leaving 14 bases between. The CDR3 sequence is 16 residues long. Germline V gene lookup returns CDR1 SEHNR and CDR2 FQNEAQ (reference sequence). The CDR3 DNA reads TGTGCCAGCAGCGGGGGGATGGGCAGTAGCAATCAGCCCCAGCATTTT. Its protein is CASSGGMGSSNQPQHF.

This clone was recorded a few times. V gene TRBV5-1 combines with J gene TRBJ2-5, with D tentatively TRBD1 (6 bases). The J call is doubtful: the DNA matches TRBJ2-7 better. Germline assignment: CDR1 SGHRS and CDR2 YFSETQ. This CDR3 is built from 14 residues. The CDR3 DNA sequence: TGCGCCAGCACTCCGAGGGGGATAAATCACGAGCAGTACTTC. It is translated as CASTPRGINHEQYF.

J is TRBJ2-7 and V is TRBV30; 7 bases are shared with TRBD2. CDR1 is GTSNPN, CDR2 SVGIG, per germline (reference sequence). The CDR3 extends over 13 amino acids. The CDR3: CVVTSANSYEQYF. The CDR3 coding sequence is TGTGTCGTAACTAGCGCCAACTCCTACGAGCAGTACTTC.

This clone is a singleton in its sample. The chain carries TRBV15 and TRBJ2-1; 8 positions match TRBD2. With V trimmed by 0 bases and J by 3 bases, 1 base remained unmatched. The CDR3 has 15 amino acids. Germline CDR1 and CDR2: LNHNV and YYDKDF (reference sequence). CDR3 residues: CATSREAGGYNEQFF. The CDR3 DNA reads as TGTGCCACCAGCAGAGAGGCGGGGGGCTACAATGAGCAGTTCTTC. Complete variable domain (other parts from reference TRBV15 and TRBJ2-1): DAMVIQNPRYQVTQFGKPVTLSCSQTLNHNVMYWYQQKSSQAPKLLFHYYDKDFNNEADTPDNFQSRRPNTSFCFLDIRSPGLGDTAMYLCATSREAGGYNEQFFGPGTRLTVL.

This rearrangement joins TRBV7-8 to TRBJ2-7, with a tentative D call TRBD2 (6 bases). The CDR3 runs to 12 residues. Germline V CDR1 and CDR2: SGHVS, FQNEAQ. V was shortened by 5 bases and J by 4 bases, with 9 bases between the two germline ends. DNA of the CDR3: TGTGCCAGCAGCCGGGGGAGTTACGAGCAGTACTTC. This gives the protein CASSRGSYEQYF.

The genes are TRBV2 and TRBJ2-3; D is uncertain. The CDR3 is 10 amino acids. The germline V gene encodes CDR1 SNHLY and CDR2 FYNNEI. Trimming removed 6 bases at V and 9 bases at J, with 7 bases between. In nucleotides, the CDR3 is TGTGCCAGCAGAGAGTACACGCAGTATTTT. Encoded protein: CASREYTQYF.